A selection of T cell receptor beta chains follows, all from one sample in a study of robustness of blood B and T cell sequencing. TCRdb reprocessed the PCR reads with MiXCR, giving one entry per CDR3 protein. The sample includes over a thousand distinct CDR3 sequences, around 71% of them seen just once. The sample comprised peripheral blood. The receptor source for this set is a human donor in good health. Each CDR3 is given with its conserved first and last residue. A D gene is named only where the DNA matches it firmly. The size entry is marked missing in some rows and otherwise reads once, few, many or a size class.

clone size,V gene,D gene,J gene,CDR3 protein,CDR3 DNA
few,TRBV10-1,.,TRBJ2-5,CASSESRQGHRETQYF,TGCGCCAGCAGTGAGTCGCGCCAGGGACATAGAGAGACCCAGTACTTC
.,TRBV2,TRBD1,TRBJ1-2,CASRTQGGGGYTF,TGTGCCAGCAGAACCCAGGGGGGCGGTGGCTACACCTTC
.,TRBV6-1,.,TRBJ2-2,CASSEDGANTGELFF,TGTGCCAGCAGTGAAGACGGCGCGAACACCGGGGAGCTGTTTTTT
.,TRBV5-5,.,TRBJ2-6,CASSSLGPSSGANVLTF,TGTGCCAGCAGCTCGCTAGGGCCAAGCTCTGGGGCCAACGTCCTGACTTTC
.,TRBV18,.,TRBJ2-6,CASSPDSGANVLTF,TGTGCCAGCTCACCAGATTCTGGGGCCAACGTCCTGACTTTC
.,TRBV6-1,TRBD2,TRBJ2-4,CASSASGGANIQYF,TGTGCCAGCAGTGCTAGCGGGGGGGCCAACATTCAGTACTTC
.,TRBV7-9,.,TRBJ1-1,CASSLQPNTEAFF,TGTGCCAGCAGCTTACAGCCGAACACTGAAGCTTTCTTT
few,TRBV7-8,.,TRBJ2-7,CASSSPQLSYEQYF,TGTGCCAGCAGCTCCCCGCAGCTATCCTACGAGCAGTACTTC
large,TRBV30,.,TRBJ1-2,CAWSSGLGYGYTF,TGTGCCTGGAGTTCGGGCTTGGGCTATGGCTACACCTTC
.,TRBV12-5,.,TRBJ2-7,CASGLVTGRSSYEQYF,TGTGCTAGTGGTTTGGTAACAGGAAGAAGCTCCTACGAGCAGTACTTC
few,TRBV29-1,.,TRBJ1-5,CSVVGTPNQPQHF,TGCAGCGTTGTGGGGACACCAAATCAGCCCCAGCATTTT
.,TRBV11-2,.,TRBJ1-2,CASSPRGDYGYTF,TGTGCCAGCAGCCCGCGGGGGGACTATGGCTACACCTTC
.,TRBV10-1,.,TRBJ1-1,CASSESGGNTEAFF,TGCGCCAGCAGTGAGTCCGGTGGGAACACTGAAGCTTTCTTT
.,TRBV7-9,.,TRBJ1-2,CASSSWTVAYGYTF,TGTGCCAGCAGCTCGTGGACGGTTGCCTATGGCTACACCTTC
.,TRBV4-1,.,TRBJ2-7,CASSQDGAPGKNEQYF,TGCGCCAGCAGCCAAGATGGGGCCCCAGGGAAGAACGAGCAGTACTTC
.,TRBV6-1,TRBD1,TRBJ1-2,CASSTPRDRGRDYGYTF,TGTGCCAGCAGTACCCCTCGGGACAGGGGAAGGGACTATGGCTACACCTTC
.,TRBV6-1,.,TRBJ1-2,CASRTANYGYTF,TGTGCCAGCAGGACAGCTAACTATGGCTACACCTTC
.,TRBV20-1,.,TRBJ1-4,CSAGAGGDEKLFF,TGCAGTGCTGGCGCTGGGGGGGATGAAAAACTGTTTTTT
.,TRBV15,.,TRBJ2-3,CATSKEGTQTDTQYF,TGTGCCACCAGCAAAGAAGGGACGCAGACAGATACGCAGTATTTT
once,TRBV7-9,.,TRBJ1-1,CASSYEYRAGTEAFF,TGTGCCAGCAGCTATGAATACAGGGCCGGCACTGAAGCTTTCTTT
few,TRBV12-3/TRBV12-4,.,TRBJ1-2,CASSLTPQGNYGYTF,TGTGCCAGCAGTTTAACCCCACAGGGTAACTATGGCTACACCTTC
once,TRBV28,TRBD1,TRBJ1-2,CASSSTRTGGTYTF,TGTGCCAGCAGTTCGACCCGGACAGGGGGCACCTACACCTTC
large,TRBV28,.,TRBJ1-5,CASSLGGRNQPQHF,TGTGCCAGCAGCCTGGGAGGACGCAATCAGCCCCAGCATTTT
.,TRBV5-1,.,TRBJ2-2,CASSLGTNTGELFF,TGCGCCAGCAGCTTGGGAACGAACACCGGGGAGCTGTTTTTT
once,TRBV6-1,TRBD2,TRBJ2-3,CASSATTSGGQDTQYF,TGTGCCAGCAGCGCGACGACTAGCGGGGGGCAGGATACGCAGTATTTT
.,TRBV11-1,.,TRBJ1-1,CASSLSATEAFF,TGTGCCAGCAGCTTATCCGCCACTGAAGCTTTCTTT
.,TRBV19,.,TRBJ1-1,CASSLSALGGTEAFF,TGTGCCAGTAGCCTATCCGCATTGGGGGGCACTGAAGCTTTCTTT
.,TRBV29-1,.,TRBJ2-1,CSVEEGIKQFF,TGCAGCGTTGAAGAGGGGATAAAGCAGTTCTTC
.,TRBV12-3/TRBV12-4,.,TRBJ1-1,CASKTQDMNTEAFF,TGTGCCAGCAAAACCCAGGACATGAACACTGAAGCTTTCTTT
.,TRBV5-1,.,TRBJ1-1,CASSSDSSNTEAFF,TGCGCCAGCAGCTCGGACAGCTCGAACACTGAAGCTTTCTTT
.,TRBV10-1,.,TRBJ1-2,CASSEHRTNGYTF,TGCGCCAGCAGTGAACACAGGACAAATGGCTACACCTTC
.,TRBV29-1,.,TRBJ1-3,CSVEGPAASGNTIYF,TGCAGCGTTGAAGGTCCCGCGGCCTCTGGAAACACCATATATTTT
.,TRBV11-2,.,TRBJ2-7,CASSLDPLNAQYF,TGTGCCAGCAGCTTAGATCCCTTAAACGCGCAGTACTTC
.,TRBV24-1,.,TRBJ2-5,CATSDLGGDQETQYF,TGTGCCACCAGTGATTTGGGGGGAGACCAAGAGACCCAGTACTTC
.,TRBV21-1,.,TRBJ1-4,CASSLRGVTNEKLFF,TGTGCCAGCAGCCTCCGGGGGGTAACTAATGAAAAACTGTTTTTT
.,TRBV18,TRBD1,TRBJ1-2,CASSPTGYGHGYTF,TGTGCCAGCTCACCGACAGGGTACGGGCATGGCTACACCTTC
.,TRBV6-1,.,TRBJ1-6,CASRRTADSPLHF,TGTGCCAGCAGAAGGACAGCGGATTCACCCCTCCACTTT
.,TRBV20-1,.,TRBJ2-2,CSASSRSAHGELFF,TGCAGTGCTAGTTCGAGGTCGGCACACGGGGAGCTGTTTTTT
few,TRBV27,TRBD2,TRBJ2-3,CASSSLSGGSTDTQYF,TGTGCCAGCAGTTCTCTGAGCGGGGGTAGCACAGATACGCAGTATTTT
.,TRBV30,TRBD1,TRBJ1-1,CAGNRGAEAFF,TGTGCCGGCAACAGGGGGGCTGAAGCTTTCTTT
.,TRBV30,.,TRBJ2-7,CAWSRGRNYEQYF,TGTGCCTGGTCACGAGGCAGGAACTACGAGCAGTACTTC
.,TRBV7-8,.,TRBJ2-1,CASSSVSGEQFF,TGTGCCAGCAGCTCAGTTTCGGGTGAGCAGTTCTTC
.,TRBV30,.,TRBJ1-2,CAWSRAGQLFYGYTF,TGTGCCTGGAGTCGAGCAGGACAGTTATTTTATGGCTACACCTTC
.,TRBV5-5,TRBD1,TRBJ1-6,CASSLAAGGYSPLHF,TGTGCCAGCAGCTTGGCGGCAGGGGGCTATTCACCCCTCCACTTT
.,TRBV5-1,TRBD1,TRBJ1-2,CASKDRGLGYGYTF,TGCGCCAGCAAGGACAGGGGGCTGGGCTATGGCTACACCTTC
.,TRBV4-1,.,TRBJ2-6,CASSQVDHSGANVLTF,TGCGCCAGCAGCCAAGTTGACCACTCTGGGGCCAACGTCCTGACTTTC
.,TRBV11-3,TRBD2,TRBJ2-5,CASSPRLAGGPLQETQYF,TGTGCCAGCAGCCCTCGACTAGCGGGGGGCCCCCTCCAAGAGACCCAGTACTTC
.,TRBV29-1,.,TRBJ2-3,CSVERKRQGQYF,TGCAGCGTTGAAAGGAAGCGGCAGGGGCAGTATTTT
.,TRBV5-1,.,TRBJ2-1,CASSLDSYNEQFF,TGCGCCAGCAGCCTTGACAGCTACAATGAGCAGTTCTTC
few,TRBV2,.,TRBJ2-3,CASSVGSDTDTQYF,TGTGCCAGCAGTGTCGGGTCCGACACAGATACGCAGTATTTT
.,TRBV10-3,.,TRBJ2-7,CAISGTYEQYF,TGTGCCATCAGCGGAACCTACGAGCAGTACTTC
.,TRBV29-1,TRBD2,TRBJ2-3,CSVPERGGQDTQYF,TGCAGCGTCCCAGAGCGGGGGGGCCAAGATACGCAGTATTTT
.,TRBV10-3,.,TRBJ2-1,CAINDARTSYNEQFF,TGTGCCATCAACGACGCCCGGACCTCTTACAATGAGCAGTTCTTC
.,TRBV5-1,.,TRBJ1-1,CASSPLTGMSTEAFF,TGCGCCAGCAGCCCGCTCACCGGGATGAGCACTGAAGCTTTCTTT
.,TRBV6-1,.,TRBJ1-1,CASRTRDEAFF,TGTGCCAGCCGGACGAGAGATGAAGCTTTCTTT
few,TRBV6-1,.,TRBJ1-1,CASRSNGMNTEAFF,TGTGCCAGCAGGTCTAACGGGATGAACACTGAAGCTTTCTTT
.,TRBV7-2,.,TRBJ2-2,CASSFWIGENTGELFF,TGTGCCAGCAGCTTCTGGATAGGGGAGAACACCGGGGAGCTGTTTTTT
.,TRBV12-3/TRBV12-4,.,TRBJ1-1,CASSLIGTEAFF,TGTGCCAGCAGTTTGATTGGTACTGAAGCTTTCTTT
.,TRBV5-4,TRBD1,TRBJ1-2,CASSRPGQGAYGYTF,TGTGCCAGCAGCAGACCGGGACAGGGGGCGTATGGCTACACCTTC